This TCR beta chain was obtained from a study of CD8+ T cells in alopecia areata. The junction had 6 bases not matched to a gene; V was cut back by 5 bases and J by 9 bases. Germline-derived CDR1 and CDR2 are SGHAT and FQDESV (reference sequence). The CDR3 is made up of 15 amino acids. Isolated RNA was reverse transcribed into cDNA used as the sequencing template. Assay: immunoSEQ multiplex PCR; the TCRdb copy retains only in-frame clones and omits some. Among about 210,000 clones listed, roughly three fifths were seen once. Treatment here: oral pan-JAK inhibitor, 5-10 mg twice daily. The sequence was collected from a human donor with alopecia areata. The chain uses TRBV11-1 and TRBJ2-1; TRBD2 agrees at 14 bases. Sequencing used CD4+ T cells sorted from blood, obtained at approximately week 42, from a patient treated with tofacitinib. CDR3 sequence (DNA): TGTGCCAGCAGCACCCGACTAGCGGGGGGGATTGAGCAGTTCTTC. Its protein is CASSTRLAGGIEQFF. Looking up the rest from reference TRBV11-1 and TRBJ2-1 gives the full variable domain: EAEVAQSPRYKITEKSQAVAFWCDPISGHATLYWYRQILGQGPELLVQFQDESVVDDSQLPKDRFSAERLKGVDSTLKIQPAELGDSAMYLCASSTRLAGGIEQFFGPGTRLTVL.